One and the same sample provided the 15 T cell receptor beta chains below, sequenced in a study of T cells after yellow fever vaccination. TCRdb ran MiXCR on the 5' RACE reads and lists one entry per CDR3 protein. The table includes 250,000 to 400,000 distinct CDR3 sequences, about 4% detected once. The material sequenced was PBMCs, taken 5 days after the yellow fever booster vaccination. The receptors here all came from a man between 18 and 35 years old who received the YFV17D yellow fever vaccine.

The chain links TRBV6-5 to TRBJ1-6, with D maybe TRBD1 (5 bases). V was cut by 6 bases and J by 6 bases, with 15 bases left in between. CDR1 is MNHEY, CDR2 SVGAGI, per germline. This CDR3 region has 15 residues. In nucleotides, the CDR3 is TGTGCCAGCAGGCCATCCTCAGGGAGTAATTCACCCCTCCACTTT. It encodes CASRPSSGSNSPLHF.

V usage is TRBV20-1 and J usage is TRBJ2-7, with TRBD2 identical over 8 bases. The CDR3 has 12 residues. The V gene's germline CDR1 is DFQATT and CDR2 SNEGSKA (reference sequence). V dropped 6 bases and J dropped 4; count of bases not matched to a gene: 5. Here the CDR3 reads CSARTSPYEQYV. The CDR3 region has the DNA TGCAGTGCGAGGACTAGCCCATACGAGCAGTACGTC.

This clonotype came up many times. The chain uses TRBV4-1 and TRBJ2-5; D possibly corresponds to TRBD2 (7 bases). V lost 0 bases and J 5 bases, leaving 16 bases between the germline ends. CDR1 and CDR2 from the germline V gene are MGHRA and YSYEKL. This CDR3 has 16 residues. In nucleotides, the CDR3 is TGCGCCAGCAGCCAAGAGCCCCCGGCGGGGGCGGAGACCCAGTACTTC. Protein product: CASSQEPPAGAETQYF.

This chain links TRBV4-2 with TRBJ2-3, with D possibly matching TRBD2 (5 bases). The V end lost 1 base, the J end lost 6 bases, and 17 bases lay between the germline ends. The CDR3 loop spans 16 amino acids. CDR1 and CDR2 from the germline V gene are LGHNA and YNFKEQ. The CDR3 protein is CASSQGSGANGDTQYF. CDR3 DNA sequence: TGTGCCAGCAGCCAAGGAAGCGGAGCTAATGGGGATACGCAGTATTTT.

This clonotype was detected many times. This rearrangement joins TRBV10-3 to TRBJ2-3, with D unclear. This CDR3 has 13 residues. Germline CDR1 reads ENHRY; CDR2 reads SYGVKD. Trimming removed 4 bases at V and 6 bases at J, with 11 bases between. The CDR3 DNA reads TGTGCCATCAGTGTCCCCTCCCAGGATACGCAGTATTTT. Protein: CAISVPSQDTQYF.

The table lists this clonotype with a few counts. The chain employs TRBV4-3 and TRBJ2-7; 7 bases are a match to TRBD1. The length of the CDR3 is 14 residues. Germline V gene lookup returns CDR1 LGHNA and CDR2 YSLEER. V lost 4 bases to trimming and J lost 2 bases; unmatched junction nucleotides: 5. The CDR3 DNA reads TGCGCCAGCAGCCTCGGACAGGCCGCCTACGAGCAGTACTTC. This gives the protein CASSLGQAAYEQYF.

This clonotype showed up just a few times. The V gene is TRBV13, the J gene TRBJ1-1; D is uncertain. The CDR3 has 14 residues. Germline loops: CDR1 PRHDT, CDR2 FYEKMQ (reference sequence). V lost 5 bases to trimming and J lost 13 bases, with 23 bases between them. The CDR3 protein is CASSPPNAWDQHFF. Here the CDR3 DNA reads TGTGCCAGCAGCCCCCCAAATGCATGGGATCAACATTTCTTT.

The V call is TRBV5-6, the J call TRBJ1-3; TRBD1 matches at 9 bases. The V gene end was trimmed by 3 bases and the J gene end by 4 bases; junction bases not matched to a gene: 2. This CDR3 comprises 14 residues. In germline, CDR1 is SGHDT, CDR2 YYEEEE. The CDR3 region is CASSYRGPGNTIYF. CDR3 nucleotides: TGTGCCAGCAGCTACAGGGGGCCCGGAAACACCATATATTTT.

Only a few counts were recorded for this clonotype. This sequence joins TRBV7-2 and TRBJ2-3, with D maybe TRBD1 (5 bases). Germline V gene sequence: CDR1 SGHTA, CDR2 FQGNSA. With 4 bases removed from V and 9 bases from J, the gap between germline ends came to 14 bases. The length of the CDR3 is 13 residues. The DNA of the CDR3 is TGTGCCAGCAGCTCCTCCAGGGTAGGCACGCAGTATTTT. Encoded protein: CASSSSRVGTQYF.

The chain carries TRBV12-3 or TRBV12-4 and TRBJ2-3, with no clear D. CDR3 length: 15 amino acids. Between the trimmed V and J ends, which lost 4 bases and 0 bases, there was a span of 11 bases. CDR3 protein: CASSSRPPSTDTQYF. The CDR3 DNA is TGTGCCAGCAGTTCGAGGCCCCCTAGCACAGATACGCAGTATTTT.

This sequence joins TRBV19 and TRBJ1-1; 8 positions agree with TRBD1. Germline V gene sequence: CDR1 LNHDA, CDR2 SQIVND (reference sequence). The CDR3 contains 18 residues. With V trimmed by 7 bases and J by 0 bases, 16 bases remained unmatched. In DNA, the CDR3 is TGTGCCAGTACCCATACTCGGGACAGGAGATTTATGAACACTGAAGCTTTCTTT. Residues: CASTHTRDRRFMNTEAFF.

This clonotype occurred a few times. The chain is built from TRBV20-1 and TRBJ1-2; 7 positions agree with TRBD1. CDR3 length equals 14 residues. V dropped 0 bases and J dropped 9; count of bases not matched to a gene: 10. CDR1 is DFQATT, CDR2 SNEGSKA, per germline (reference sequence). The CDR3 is CSARDGRDSRSYTF. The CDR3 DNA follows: TGCAGTGCTAGAGATGGTCGGGACAGTCGAAGCTACACCTTC.

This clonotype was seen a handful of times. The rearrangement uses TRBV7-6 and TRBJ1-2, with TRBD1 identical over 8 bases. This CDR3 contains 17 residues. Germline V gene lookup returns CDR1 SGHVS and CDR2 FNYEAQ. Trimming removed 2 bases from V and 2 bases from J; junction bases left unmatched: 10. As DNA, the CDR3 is TGTGCCAGCAGCTTAAGGCCAGGGGGCGCTGAGAACTATGGCTACACCTTC. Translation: CASSLRPGGAENYGYTF.

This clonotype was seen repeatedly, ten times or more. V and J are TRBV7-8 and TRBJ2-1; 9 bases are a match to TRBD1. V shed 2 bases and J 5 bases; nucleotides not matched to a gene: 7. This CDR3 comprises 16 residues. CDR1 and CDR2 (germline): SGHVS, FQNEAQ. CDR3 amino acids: CASSLTGTGTDNEQFF. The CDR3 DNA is TGTGCCAGCAGCTTAACCGGGACAGGGACGGACAATGAGCAGTTCTTC.

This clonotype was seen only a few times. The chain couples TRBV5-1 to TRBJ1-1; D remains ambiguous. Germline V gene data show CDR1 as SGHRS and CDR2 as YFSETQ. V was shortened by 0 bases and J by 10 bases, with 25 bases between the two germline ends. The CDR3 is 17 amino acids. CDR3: CASSLGVSPRPRVLAFF. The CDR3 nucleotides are TGCGCCAGCAGCTTGGGGGTCTCTCCCCGACCTAGAGTTTTAGCTTTCTTT. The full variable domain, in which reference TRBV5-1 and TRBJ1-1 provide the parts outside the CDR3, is KAGVTQTPRYLIKTRGQQVTLSCSPISGHRSVSWYQQTPGQGLQFLFEYFSETQRNKGNFPGRFSGRQFSNSRSEMNVSTLELGDSALYLCASSLGVSPRPRVLAFFGQGTRLTVV.